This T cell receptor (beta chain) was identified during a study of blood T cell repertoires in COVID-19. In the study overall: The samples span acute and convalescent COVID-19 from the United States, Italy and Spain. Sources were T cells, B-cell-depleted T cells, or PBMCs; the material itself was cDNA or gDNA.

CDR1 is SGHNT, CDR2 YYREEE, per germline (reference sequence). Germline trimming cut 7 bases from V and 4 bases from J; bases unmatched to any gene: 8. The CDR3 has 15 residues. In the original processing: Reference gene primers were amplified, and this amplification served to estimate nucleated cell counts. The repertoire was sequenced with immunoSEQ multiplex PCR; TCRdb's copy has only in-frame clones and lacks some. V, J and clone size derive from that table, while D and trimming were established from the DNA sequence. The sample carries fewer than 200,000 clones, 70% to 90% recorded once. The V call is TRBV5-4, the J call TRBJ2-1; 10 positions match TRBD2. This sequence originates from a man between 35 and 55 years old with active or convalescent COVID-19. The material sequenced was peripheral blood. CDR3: CASGSGTSAYNEQFF. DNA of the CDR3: TGTGCCAGCGGATCCGGGACTAGCGCGTACAATGAGCAGTTCTTC.